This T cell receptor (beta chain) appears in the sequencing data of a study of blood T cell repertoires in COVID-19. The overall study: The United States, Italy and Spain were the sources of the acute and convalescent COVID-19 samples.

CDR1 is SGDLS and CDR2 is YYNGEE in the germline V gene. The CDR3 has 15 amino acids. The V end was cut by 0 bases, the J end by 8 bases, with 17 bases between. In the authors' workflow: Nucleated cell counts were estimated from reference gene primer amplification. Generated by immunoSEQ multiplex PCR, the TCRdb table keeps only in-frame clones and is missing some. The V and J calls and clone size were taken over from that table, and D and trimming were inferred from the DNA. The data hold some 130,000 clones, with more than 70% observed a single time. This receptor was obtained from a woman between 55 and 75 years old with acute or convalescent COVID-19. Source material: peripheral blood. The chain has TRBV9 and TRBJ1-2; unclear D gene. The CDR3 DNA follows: TGTGCCAGCAGCGTAGAAGAGGGATTCGCGCAGGGCTACACCTTC. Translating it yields CASSVEEGFAQGYTF.